The next 16 T cell receptor beta chains were all read from a single sample in a study of blood T cells in healthy people across ages. Combining a sample-barcoded 5' primer with a J-beta primer mix, a second PCR ran for about 6 to 12 cycles. One entry per CDR3 protein, called by TCRdb with MiXCR from the 5' RACE reads. The sample shows under 2,000,000 distinct CDR3 sequences, roughly 50% of them seen only once. The sequencing sample was made of blood. The receptor source for this set is a middle-aged woman in good health.

The chain joins TRBV7-9 to TRBJ2-7; 7 bases align to TRBD1. The CDR3 runs to 15 residues. Losses at the gene ends were 5 bases for V and 3 bases for J; bases not matched to a gene: 10. Germline CDR1 and CDR2: SEHNR and FQNEAQ (reference sequence). The CDR3 DNA reads TGTGCCAGCAGCCCAGCCGGGACAGTGTACTACGAGCAGTACTTC. Protein: CASSPAGTVYYEQYF.

This clonotype was observed a few times. The rearrangement links TRBV20-1 to TRBJ2-6; D uncertain. The ends were cut back, 0 bases at V and 0 bases at J, with 6 bases in the middle. Germline V gene sequence: CDR1 DFQATT, CDR2 SNEGSKA (reference sequence). The CDR3 totals 15 residues. This chain's CDR3 is CSARDPLSGANVLTF. Written as DNA, the CDR3 is TGCAGTGCTAGAGACCCCCTCTCTGGGGCCAACGTCCTGACTTTC.

This clonotype was counted only a few times. The chain combines TRBV7-6 with TRBJ2-3; D unresolved. The V gene's germline CDR1 is SGHVS and CDR2 FNYEAQ. The CDR3 has 14 amino acids. V gave up 4 bases and J gave up 1 base, with 9 bases separating them. As DNA, the CDR3 is TGTGCCAGCAGCTCGAGGTCTGGCACAGATACGCAGTATTTT. It specifies CASSSRSGTDTQYF.

The rearrangement links TRBV5-6 to TRBJ2-1, with TRBD2 matching over 12 bases. This CDR3 has 18 residues. CDR1 is SGHDT, CDR2 YYEEEE, per germline. J gave up 0 bases and V 3 bases, and 7 bases lay outside the gene matches. CDR3 region: CASSSRTSGASSYNEQFF. The CDR3 bases are TGTGCCAGCAGCTCCCGGACTAGCGGGGCGAGCTCCTACAATGAGCAGTTCTTC. The full variable domain, rest sourced from reference TRBV5-6 and TRBJ2-1, is DAGVTQSPTHLIKTRGQQVTLRCSPKSGHDTVSWYQQALGQGPQFIFQYYEEEERQRGNFPDRFSGHQFPNYSSELNVNALLLGDSALYLCASSSRTSGASSYNEQFFGPGTRLTVL.

The chain employs TRBV10-3 and TRBJ2-3; D unclear. V lost 7 bases and J lost 0, with 11 bases in between. The CDR3 consists of 14 residues. From germline, CDR1 is ENHRY and CDR2 SYGVKD. The CDR3 DNA reads as TGTGCCATCATGGTGGGTGGAAGCACAGATACGCAGTATTTT. Its translation: CAIMVGGSTDTQYF.

The chain recombines TRBV5-1 with TRBJ2-5, with a possible D match to TRBD2 (5 bases). Germline V gives CDR1 SGHRS, CDR2 YFSETQ. The CDR3 totals 16 residues. V shed 1 base and J shed 1 base, with 14 bases lying between them. The CDR3 is CASSLLPGISQETQYF. DNA for the CDR3: TGCGCCAGCAGCTTGTTACCGGGGATAAGCCAAGAGACCCAGTACTTC.

The V call is TRBV7-2, the J call TRBJ1-6; D is undetermined. Between the trimmed V and J ends, which lost 4 bases and 7 bases, there was a span of 8 bases. CDR3 length: 13 residues. The germline CDR1 and CDR2 sequences are SGHTA and FQGNSA. CDR3 protein: CASSSRRNSPLHF. The CDR3, as DNA: TGTGCCAGCAGCTCCCGACGGAATTCACCCCTCCACTTT.

The CDR3 nucleotides read TGTGCCAGCAGTTTCCGAACAGGGAGTGTGAGCGTCAATGAGCAGTTCTTC. Translated, it gives CASSFRTGSVSVNEQFF. The rearrangement links TRBV12-3 or TRBV12-4 to TRBJ2-1; tentatively, D is TRBD1 (6 bases). V was pared by 3 bases and J by 6 bases, with 21 bases between. CDR3 length: 17 residues.

Worth noting for this clonotype: At one boundary the junction diverges from the germline segment, which might be a read error. The chain combines TRBV7-7 with TRBJ2-5, with D possibly matching TRBD1 (6 bases). The J call could be wrong; TRBJ2-1 is a better fit for the DNA end. This CDR3 contains 14 residues. Germline assignment: CDR1 SSHAT and CDR2 FNYEAQ (reference sequence). CDR3 sequence: CASSPGTFQETQFF. Written as DNA, the CDR3 is TGTGCTAGCAGCCCTGGGACATTCCAAGAGACCCAGTTCTTC.

The chain recombines TRBV13 with TRBJ2-7; no firm D call. The DNA end lines up better with TRBJ2-5; the J call may be wrong. Germline V CDR1 and CDR2: PRHDT, FYEKMQ (reference sequence). CDR3 size: 14 residues. CDR3 amino acids: CASSPTVSAETQYF. CDR3 nucleotides: TGTGCCAGCAGCCCGACGGTCAGTGCAGAGACCCAGTACTTC.

The V gene is TRBV4-3, the J gene TRBJ2-5, with 10 bases aligning to TRBD2. V lost 0 bases, J lost 11 bases, and 15 bases stayed unmatched. Germline V gene lookup returns CDR1 LGHNA and CDR2 YSLEER. This CDR3 contains 17 residues. CDR3: CASSQESSGGARNEQYF. CDR3 bases: TGCGCCAGCAGCCAAGAATCGAGCGGGGGGGCCAGAAATGAGCAGTACTTC.

This clonotype was seen a handful of times. This chain links TRBV29-1 with TRBJ2-5; D is tentatively TRBD1 or TRBD2 (5 bases each). V was clipped by 2 bases and J by 3 bases, with 13 bases between them. CDR1 SQVTM and CDR2 ANQGSEA come from the germline V gene. The CDR3 loop spans 14 amino acids. The CDR3, as DNA: TGCAGCGTTGAAATGGGACCTCAGAAAGAGACCCAGTACTTC. Residues: CSVEMGPQKETQYF.

The chain joins TRBV20-1 to TRBJ2-5; tentatively, D is TRBD2 (6 bases). V gave up 1 base and J gave up 5 bases, with 20 bases separating them. The CDR3 spans 16 residues. The germline V gene encodes CDR1 DFQATT and CDR2 SNEGSKA (reference sequence). In nucleotides, the CDR3 is TGCAGTGCTAGAGTATGGGACTCCACGAAGGGGGAGACCCAGTACTTC. Residues: CSARVWDSTKGETQYF.

This chain joins TRBV29-1 and TRBJ1-2, with 7 nucleotides matching TRBD1. The CDR3 length is 13 residues. The junction had 8 bases not matched to a gene; V was cut back by 2 bases and J by 8 bases. Looked up from germline, CDR1 is SQVTM and CDR2 is ANQGSEA. CDR3 sequence (DNA): TGCAGCGTTGAAAGGGACAGAGCCCGAGGCTACACCTTC. Translating gives CSVERDRARGYTF.

Concerning this clonotype: One junction end disagrees with the germline gene, perhaps due to a read error. V gene TRBV10-3 combines with J gene TRBJ2-5, with a possible D match to TRBD2 (6 bases). CDR1 is ENHRY and CDR2 is SYGVKD in the germline V gene. CDR3 size: 14 residues. The CDR3 bases are TGTGCCACCAGTCCCGTGACTAGTGCAGAGACCCAGTACTTC. It yields the protein CATSPVTSAETQYF.

The V gene is TRBV13, the J gene TRBJ2-6, with unresolved D. Per the germline V gene, CDR1 is PRHDT and CDR2 is FYEKMQ (reference sequence). The CDR3 runs 16 residues. V shed 2 bases and J shed 0 bases, with 8 bases lying between them. CDR3 bases: TGTGCCAGCAGCTTAACCCCCAGCTCTGGGGCCAACGTCCTGACTTTC. It is translated as CASSLTPSSGANVLTF.